The T cell receptor beta chain described here comes from a study of CD4 T cells in relation to SARS-CoV-2 and coronaviruses. V was clipped by 8 bases and J by 3 bases; unmatched bases: 9. Germline values: CDR1 MNHEY, CDR2 SMNVEV (reference sequence). CDR3 size: 15 residues. Unexposed donor CD4+ T cells date from 2011-2018, before the COVID-19 pandemic. Clones were read by immunoSEQ multiplex PCR, and TCRdb kept only the in-frame ones, dropping some. The sample comprises about 59,000 clones, about nine tenths of which are singletons, and around 1.5% rests with the top ten. Input material: memory CD4+ T cells from PBMCs. The TCR originated in a human donor in good health. The chain combines TRBV27 with TRBJ2-3; 9 nucleotides align to TRBD1. The CDR3 coding sequence is TGTGCCAGCCGACCGGGACAGGGTCGAACAGATACGCAGTATTTT. Its protein is CASRPGQGRTDTQYF.